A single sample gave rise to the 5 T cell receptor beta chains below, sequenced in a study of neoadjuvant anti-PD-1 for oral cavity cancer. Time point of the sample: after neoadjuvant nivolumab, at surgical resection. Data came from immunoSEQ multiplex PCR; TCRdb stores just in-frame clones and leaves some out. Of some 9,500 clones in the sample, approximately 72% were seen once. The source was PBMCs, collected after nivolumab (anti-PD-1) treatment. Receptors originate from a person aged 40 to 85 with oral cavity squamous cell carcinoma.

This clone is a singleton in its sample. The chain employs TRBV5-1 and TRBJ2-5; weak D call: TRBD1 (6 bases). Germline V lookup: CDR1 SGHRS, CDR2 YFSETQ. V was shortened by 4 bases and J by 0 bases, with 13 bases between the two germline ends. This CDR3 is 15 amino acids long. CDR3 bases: TGCGCCAGCAGCGCGTTACAGGGAGACCAAGAGACCCAGTACTTC. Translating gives CASSALQGDQETQYF.

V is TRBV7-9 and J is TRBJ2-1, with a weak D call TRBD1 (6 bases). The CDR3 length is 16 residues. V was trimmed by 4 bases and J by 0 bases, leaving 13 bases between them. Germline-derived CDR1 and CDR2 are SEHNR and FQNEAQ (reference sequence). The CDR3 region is CASSSPQGSSYNEQFF. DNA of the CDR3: TGTGCCAGCAGCTCCCCGCAGGGGTCCTCCTACAATGAGCAGTTCTTC. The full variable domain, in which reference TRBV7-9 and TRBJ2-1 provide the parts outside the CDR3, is DTGVSQNPRHKITKRGQNVTFRCDPISEHNRLYWYRQTLGQGPEFLTYFQNEAQLEKSRLLSDRFSAERPKGSFSTLEIQRTEQGDSAMYLCASSSPQGSSYNEQFFGPGTRLTVL.

The CDR3 DNA reads as TGCGCCAGCAGCTTGGGAGTGGGAGCGGAAGAGACCCAGTACTTC. It encodes CASSLGVGAEETQYF. The genes are TRBV5-1 and TRBJ2-5; D perhaps matches TRBD2 (5 bases). CDR1 is SGHRS and CDR2 is YFSETQ in the germline V gene. V was trimmed by 0 bases and J by 3 bases, leaving 12 bases between them. The CDR3 spans 15 residues.

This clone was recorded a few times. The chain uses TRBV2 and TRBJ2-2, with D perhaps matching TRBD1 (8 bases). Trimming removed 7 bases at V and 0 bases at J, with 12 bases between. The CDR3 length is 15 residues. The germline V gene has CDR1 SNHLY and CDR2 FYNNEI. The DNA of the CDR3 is TGTGCCAGCAAAACAGGGGGGGCGAACACCGGGGAGCTGTTTTTT. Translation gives CASKTGGANTGELFF.

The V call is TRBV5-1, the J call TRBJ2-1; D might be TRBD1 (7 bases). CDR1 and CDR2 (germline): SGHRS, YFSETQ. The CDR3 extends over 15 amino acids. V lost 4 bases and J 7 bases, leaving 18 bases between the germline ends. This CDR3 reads CASSLPSGGRNEQFF. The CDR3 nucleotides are TGCGCCAGCAGCCTCCCTTCAGGGGGGCGGAATGAGCAGTTCTTC.